This T cell receptor (beta chain) was captured in a study of T cells after yellow fever vaccination. A process of 5'RACE template switching, which added a universal primer site and UMIs, was used to make TCR cDNA. TCRdb re-called the 5' RACE reads through MiXCR, storing one row per CDR3 protein. Of around 590,000 distinct CDR3 sequences listed, over 9% are singletons. Study-wide points: Abundant bulk-derived clonotypes could contaminate FACS-sorted repertoires. CD4 and CD8 compartments shared a small share of clonotypes. After the booster, nearly 98% of CD4 and more than 85% of CD8 primary-response clones were re-detected.

Notes on this clonotype: What it binds is unknown.

V trimming: 2 bases; J trimming: 7 bases; junction bases outside the gene matches: 5. CDR1 is MDHEN and CDR2 is SYDVKM in the germline V gene. CDR3 length: 14 residues. The source material was PBMCs, sampled on the day of the yellow fever booster vaccination. V and J are TRBV28 and TRBJ1-3; 7 positions agree with TRBD1. This TCR derives from a man aged 30 to 45 who received the YFV17D yellow fever vaccine. The CDR3 DNA reads as TGTGCCAGCAGTTTAAAGGGGGCACCGAACACCATATATTTT. It translates to CASSLKGAPNTIYF.